Sequencing of this T cell receptor beta chain was carried out in a study of T-cell reconstitution after alpha-beta-depleted transplantation in children. Many counts were recorded for this clonotype. Trimming cost V 2 bases and J 8 bases, with 16 bases left between them. The CDR3 runs to 15 residues. Germline CDR1 reads SEHNR; CDR2 reads FQNEAQ (reference sequence). Unique molecular identifiers were incorporated into the prepared TCRbeta library. Each CDR3 protein is one row after TCRdb ran MiXCR on the PCR reads. The data show some 200,000 distinct CDR3 sequences, less than 15% seen once. The sequence came from a human donor who donated a stem cell graft to a child with acute lymphoblastic leukemia. The V gene is TRBV7-9, the J gene TRBJ2-1, with D possibly being TRBD2 (5 bases). Sequenced here: PBMCs from the stem cell graft donor, sampled from the stem cell graft. The chain's CDR3 is CASSLRRLFPDEQFF. For the CDR3, the DNA is TGTGCCAGCAGCTTAAGGAGGTTGTTCCCCGATGAGCAGTTCTTC.